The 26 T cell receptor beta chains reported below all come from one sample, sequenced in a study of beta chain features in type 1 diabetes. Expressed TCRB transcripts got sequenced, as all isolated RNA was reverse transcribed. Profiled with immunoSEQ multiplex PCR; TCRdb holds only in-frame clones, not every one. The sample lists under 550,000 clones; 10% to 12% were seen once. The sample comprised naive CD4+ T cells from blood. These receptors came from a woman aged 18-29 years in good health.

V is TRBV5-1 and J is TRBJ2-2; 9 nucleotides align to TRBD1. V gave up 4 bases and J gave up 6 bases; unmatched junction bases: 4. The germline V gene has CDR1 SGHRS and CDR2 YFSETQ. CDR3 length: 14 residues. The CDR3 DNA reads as TGCGCCAGCAGCCGGGACAGGGTGGCCGGGGAGCTGTTTTTT. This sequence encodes CASSRDRVAGELFF.

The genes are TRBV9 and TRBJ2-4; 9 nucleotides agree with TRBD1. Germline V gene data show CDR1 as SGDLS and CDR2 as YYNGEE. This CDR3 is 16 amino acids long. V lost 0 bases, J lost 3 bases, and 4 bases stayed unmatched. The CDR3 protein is CASSVDRGHDKNIQYF. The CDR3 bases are TGTGCCAGCAGCGTAGACAGGGGGCATGACAAAAACATTCAGTACTTC.

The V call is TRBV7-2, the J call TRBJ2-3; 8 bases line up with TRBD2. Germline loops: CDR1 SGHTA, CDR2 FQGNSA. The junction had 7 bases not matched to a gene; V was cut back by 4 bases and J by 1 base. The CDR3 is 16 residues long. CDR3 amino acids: CASSSYRTSRTDTQYF. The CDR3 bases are TGTGCCAGCAGCTCCTACAGGACTAGCCGCACAGATACGCAGTATTTT.

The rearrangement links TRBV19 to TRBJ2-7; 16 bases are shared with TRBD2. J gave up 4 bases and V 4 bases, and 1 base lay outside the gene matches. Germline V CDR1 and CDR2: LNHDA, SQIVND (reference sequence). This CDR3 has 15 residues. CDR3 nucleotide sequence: TGTGCCAGTAGTAGGGGACTAGCGGGAGGGTACGAGCAGTACTTC. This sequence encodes CASSRGLAGGYEQYF.

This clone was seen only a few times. In nucleotides, the CDR3 is TGCAGCGTTGGTGACCCCTGGGGCAATCAGCCCCAGCATTTT. This translates into CSVGDPWGNQPQHF. The V and J genes are TRBV29-1 and TRBJ1-5, with no clear D. Between the trimmed V and J ends, which lost 4 bases and 2 bases, there was a span of 12 bases. Germline V lookup: CDR1 SQVTM, CDR2 ANQGSEA. The CDR3 runs 14 residues.

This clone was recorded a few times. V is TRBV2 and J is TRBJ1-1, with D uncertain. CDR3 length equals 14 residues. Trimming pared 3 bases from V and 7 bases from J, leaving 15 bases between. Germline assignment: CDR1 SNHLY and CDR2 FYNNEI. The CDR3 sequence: CASSDPRRRIEAFF. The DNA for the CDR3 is TGTGCCAGCAGTGATCCGCGGAGGAGGATTGAAGCTTTCTTT.

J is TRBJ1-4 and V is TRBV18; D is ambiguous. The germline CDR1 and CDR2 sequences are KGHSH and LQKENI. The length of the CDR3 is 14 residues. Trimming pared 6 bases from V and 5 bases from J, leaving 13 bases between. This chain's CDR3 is CASSSGGVNEKLFF. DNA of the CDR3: TGTGCCAGCTCCAGCGGCGGGGTCAATGAAAAACTGTTTTTT.

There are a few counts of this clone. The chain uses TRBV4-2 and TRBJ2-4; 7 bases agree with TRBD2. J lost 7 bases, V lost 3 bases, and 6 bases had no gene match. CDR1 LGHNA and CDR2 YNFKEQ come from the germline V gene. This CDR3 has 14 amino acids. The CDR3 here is CASSQPGLLNIQYF. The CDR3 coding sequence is TGTGCCAGCAGCCAGCCGGGACTACTCAACATTCAGTACTTC.

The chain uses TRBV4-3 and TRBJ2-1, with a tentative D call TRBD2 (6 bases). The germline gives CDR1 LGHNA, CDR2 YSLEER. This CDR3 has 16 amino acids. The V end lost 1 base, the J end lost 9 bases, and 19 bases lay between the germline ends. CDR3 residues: CASSQAPPTSSIEQFF. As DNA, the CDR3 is TGCGCCAGCAGCCAAGCGCCTCCTACTAGCTCCATTGAGCAGTTCTTC.

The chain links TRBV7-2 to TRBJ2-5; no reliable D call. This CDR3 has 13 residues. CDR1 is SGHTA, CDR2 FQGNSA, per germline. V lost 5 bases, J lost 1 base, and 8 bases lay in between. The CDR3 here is CASSRDFQETQYF. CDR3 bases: TGTGCCAGCAGCAGGGATTTCCAAGAGACCCAGTACTTC. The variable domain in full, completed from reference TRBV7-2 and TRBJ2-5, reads GAGVSQSPSNKVTEKGKDVELRCDPISGHTALYWYRQSLGQGLEFLIYFQGNSAPDKSGLPSDRFSAERTGGSVSTLTIQRTQQEDSAVYLCASSRDFQETQYFGPGTRLLVL.

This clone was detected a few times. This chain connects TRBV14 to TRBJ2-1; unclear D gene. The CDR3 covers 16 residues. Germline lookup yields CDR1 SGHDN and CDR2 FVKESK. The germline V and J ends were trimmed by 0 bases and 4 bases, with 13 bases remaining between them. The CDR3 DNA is TGTGCCAGCAGCCAAGATTGGGGAACAGTATACAATGAGCAGTTCTTC. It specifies CASSQDWGTVYNEQFF.

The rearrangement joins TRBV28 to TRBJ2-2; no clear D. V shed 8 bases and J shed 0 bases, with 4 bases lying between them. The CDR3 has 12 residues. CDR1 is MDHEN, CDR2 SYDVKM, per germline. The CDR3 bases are TGTGCCAGCCTGACGAACACCGGGGAGCTGTTTTTT. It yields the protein CASLTNTGELFF.

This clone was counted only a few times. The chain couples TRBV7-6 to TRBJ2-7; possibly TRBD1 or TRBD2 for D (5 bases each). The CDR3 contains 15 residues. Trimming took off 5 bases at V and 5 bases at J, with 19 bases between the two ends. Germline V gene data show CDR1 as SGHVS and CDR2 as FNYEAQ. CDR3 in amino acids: CASSLRQSRGHEQYF. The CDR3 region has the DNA TGTGCCAGCAGCCTAAGACAGTCCCGCGGGCACGAGCAGTACTTC. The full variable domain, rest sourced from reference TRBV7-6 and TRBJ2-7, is GAGVSQSPRYKVTKRGQDVALRCDPISGHVSLYWYRQALGQGPEFLTYFNYEAQQDKSGLPNDRFSAERPEGSISTLTIQRTEQRDSAMYRCASSLRQSRGHEQYFGPGTRLTVT.

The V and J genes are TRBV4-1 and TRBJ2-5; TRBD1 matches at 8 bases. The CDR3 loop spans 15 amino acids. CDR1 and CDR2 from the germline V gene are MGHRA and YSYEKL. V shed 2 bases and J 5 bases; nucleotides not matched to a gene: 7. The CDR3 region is CASSQPGQATETQYF. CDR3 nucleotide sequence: TGCGCCAGCAGCCAACCGGGACAGGCTACCGAGACCCAGTACTTC.

The CDR3 sequence: CASSTPGRRDYGYTF. In DNA, the CDR3 is TGCGCCAGCAGCACGCCGGGACGTCGTGACTATGGCTACACCTTC. The chain is built from TRBV4-1 and TRBJ1-2; weak D call: TRBD1 (5 bases). V shed 5 bases and J shed 3 bases, with 16 bases lying between them. This CDR3 contains 15 residues. Germline V gene sequence: CDR1 MGHRA, CDR2 YSYEKL.

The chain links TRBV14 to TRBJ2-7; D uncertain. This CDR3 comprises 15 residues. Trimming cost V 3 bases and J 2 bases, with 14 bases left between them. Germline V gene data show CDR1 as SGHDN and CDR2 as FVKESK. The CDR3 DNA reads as TGTGCCAGCAGCCAGCAGCCTGCTGCTCCCTACGAGCAGTACTTC. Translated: CASSQQPAAPYEQYF.

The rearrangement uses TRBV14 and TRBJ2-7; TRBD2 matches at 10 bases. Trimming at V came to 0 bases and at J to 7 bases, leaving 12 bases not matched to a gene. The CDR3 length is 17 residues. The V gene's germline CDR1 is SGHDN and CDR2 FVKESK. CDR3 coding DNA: TGTGCCAGCAGCCAAGACCGAAAGTTGAGGACTAGCGGTGAGCAGTACTTC. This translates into CASSQDRKLRTSGEQYF.

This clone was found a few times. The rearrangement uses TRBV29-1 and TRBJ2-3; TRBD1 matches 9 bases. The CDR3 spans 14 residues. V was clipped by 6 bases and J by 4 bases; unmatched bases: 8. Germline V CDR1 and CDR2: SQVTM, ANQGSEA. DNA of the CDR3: TGCAGCGTCATGCCGGACAGGGGAGCAGATACGCAGTATTTT. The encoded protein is CSVMPDRGADTQYF.

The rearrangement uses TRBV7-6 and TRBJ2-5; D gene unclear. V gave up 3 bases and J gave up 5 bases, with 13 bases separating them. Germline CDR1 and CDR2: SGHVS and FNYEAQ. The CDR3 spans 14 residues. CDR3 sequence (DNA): TGTGCCAGCAGCTTTACGCAGGTCCGGGAGACCCAGTACTTC. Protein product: CASSFTQVRETQYF. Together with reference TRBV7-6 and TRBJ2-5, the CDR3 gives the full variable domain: GAGVSQSPRYKVTKRGQDVALRCDPISGHVSLYWYRQALGQGPEFLTYFNYEAQQDKSGLPNDRFSAERPEGSISTLTIQRTEQRDSAMYRCASSFTQVRETQYFGPGTRLLVL.

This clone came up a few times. The DNA of the CDR3 is TGTGCCAGCAGTCTCGGAGTCCAGAGGCGTGGTTCAGGAAACATTCAGTACTTC. Encoded protein: CASSLGVQRRGSGNIQYF. The chain uses TRBV11-2 and TRBJ2-4; D gene ambiguous. The CDR3 is 18 amino acids. Germline CDR1 and CDR2: SGHAT and FQNNGV. Trimming stripped 6 bases from V and 6 bases from J, with 27 bases between.

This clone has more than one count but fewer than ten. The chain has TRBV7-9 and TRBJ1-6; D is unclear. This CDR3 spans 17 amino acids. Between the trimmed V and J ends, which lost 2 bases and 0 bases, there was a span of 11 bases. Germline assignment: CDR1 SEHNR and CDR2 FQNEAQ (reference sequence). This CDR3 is CASSLYGGSSYNSPLHF. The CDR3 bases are TGTGCCAGCAGCTTATATGGCGGTAGCTCCTATAATTCACCCCTCCACTTT.

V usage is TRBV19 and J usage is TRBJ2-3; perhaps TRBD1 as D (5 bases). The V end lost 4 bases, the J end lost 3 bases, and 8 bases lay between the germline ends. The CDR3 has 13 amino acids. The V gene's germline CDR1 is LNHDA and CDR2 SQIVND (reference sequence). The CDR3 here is CASSTGYTDTQYF. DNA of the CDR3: TGTGCCAGTAGTACAGGGTATACAGATACGCAGTATTTT. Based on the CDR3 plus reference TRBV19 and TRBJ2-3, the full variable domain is DGGITQSPKYLFRKEGQNVTLSCEQNLNHDAMYWYRQDPGQGLRLIYYSQIVNDFQKGDIAEGYSVSREKKESFPLTVTSAQKNPTAFYLCASSTGYTDTQYFGPGTRLTVL.

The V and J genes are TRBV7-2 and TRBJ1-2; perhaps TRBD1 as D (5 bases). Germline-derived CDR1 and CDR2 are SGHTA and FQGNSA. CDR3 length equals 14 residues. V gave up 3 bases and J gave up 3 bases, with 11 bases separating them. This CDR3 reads CASSFRDADYGYTF. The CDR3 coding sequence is TGTGCCAGCAGCTTCCGGGACGCCGACTATGGCTACACCTTC. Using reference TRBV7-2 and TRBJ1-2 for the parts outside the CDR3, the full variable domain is GAGVSQSPSNKVTEKGKDVELRCDPISGHTALYWYRQSLGQGLEFLIYFQGNSAPDKSGLPSDRFSAERTGGSVSTLTIQRTQQEDSAVYLCASSFRDADYGYTFGSGTRLTVV.

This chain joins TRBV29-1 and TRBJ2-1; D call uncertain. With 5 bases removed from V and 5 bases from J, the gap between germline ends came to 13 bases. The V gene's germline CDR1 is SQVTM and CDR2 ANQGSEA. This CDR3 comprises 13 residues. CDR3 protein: CSVLGRKNNEQFF. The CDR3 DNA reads TGCAGCGTTTTAGGGCGGAAGAACAATGAGCAGTTCTTC.

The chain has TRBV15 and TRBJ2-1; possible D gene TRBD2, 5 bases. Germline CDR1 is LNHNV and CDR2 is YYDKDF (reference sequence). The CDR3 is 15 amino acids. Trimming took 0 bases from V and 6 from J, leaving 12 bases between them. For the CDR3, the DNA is TGTGCCACCAGCAGAGAGTCTGGAGGTGTCAATGAGCAGTTCTTC. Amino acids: CATSRESGGVNEQFF.

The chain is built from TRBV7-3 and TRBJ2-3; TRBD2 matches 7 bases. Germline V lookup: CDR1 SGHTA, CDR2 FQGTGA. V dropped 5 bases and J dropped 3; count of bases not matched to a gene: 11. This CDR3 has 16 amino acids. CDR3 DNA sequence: TGTGCCAGCAGCCCAAAGGGGAGTAGCGGGACAGATACGCAGTATTTT. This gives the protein CASSPKGSSGTDTQYF.